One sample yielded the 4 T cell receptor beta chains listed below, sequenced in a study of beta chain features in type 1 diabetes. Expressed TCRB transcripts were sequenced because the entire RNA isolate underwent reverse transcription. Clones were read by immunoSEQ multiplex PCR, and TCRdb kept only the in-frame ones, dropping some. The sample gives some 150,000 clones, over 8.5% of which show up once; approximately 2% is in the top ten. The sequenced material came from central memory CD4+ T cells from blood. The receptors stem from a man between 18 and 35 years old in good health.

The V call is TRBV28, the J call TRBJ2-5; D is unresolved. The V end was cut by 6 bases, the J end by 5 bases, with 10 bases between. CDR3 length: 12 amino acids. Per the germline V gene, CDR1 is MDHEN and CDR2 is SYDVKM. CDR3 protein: CASSPVRETQYF. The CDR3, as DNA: TGTGCCAGCAGCCCGGTTCGGGAGACCCAGTACTTC.

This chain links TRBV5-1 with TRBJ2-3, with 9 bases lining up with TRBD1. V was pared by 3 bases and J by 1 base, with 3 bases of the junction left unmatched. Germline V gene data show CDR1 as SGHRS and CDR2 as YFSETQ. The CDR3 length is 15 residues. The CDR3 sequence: CASSSGTGRTDTQYF. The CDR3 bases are TGCGCCAGCAGCTCGGGGACAGGGCGCACAGATACGCAGTATTTT.

CDR3: CASSLDSNSNQPQHF. The CDR3, as DNA: TGTGCCAGCAGCCTCGACAGCAATAGCAATCAGCCCCAGCATTTT. The chain joins TRBV7-9 to TRBJ1-5, with D maybe TRBD1 (5 bases). CDR1 is SEHNR, CDR2 FQNEAQ, per germline (reference sequence). V lost 5 bases to trimming and J lost 0 bases, with 11 bases between them. The CDR3 is 15 amino acids. Complete variable domain (other parts from reference TRBV7-9 and TRBJ1-5): DTGVSQNPRHKITKRGQNVTFRCDPISEHNRLYWYRQTLGQGPEFLTYFQNEAQLEKSRLLSDRFSAERPKGSFSTLEIQRTEQGDSAMYLCASSLDSNSNQPQHFGDGTRLSIL.

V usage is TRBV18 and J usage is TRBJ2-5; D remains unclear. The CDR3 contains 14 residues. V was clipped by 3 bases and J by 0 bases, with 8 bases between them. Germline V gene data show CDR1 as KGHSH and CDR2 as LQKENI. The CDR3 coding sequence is TGTGCCAGCTCACCCCAGATGGACCAAGAGACCCAGTACTTC. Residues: CASSPQMDQETQYF.